This passage covers 23 T cell receptor beta chains from one sample sequenced in a study of beta chain features in type 1 diabetes. What was sequenced were expressed TCRB transcripts, since all of the isolated RNA had been reverse transcribed. Here immunoSEQ multiplex PCR was the method, and the copy in TCRdb shows in-frame clones only, minus some. The sample contains 80,000 to 90,000 clones, about 32% of which appear only once. Sequencing was done on a sample of stem cell memory CD4+ T cells from blood. These receptors came from a woman aged 18-29 years in good health.

This clone was seen repeatedly, ten times or more. The chain links TRBV2 to TRBJ2-1; D is uncertain. The germline gives CDR1 SNHLY, CDR2 FYNNEI. The CDR3 covers 14 residues. Trimming cost V 5 bases and J 0 bases, with 8 bases left between them. In DNA form, the CDR3 reads TGTGCCAGCAGTCCCGAGTTCTCCTACAATGAGCAGTTCTTC. Its protein product is CASSPEFSYNEQFF.

This clone was seen only a few times. CDR3 coding DNA: TGTGCCAGCAGCTTAGTGTTAGCGGGAGGTACCGCGAACACCGGGGAGCTGTTTTTT. Translated, it gives CASSLVLAGGTANTGELFF. The chain employs TRBV11-2 and TRBJ2-2; 10 bases align to TRBD2. The V and J ends lost 1 base and 0 bases, in that order; junction bases with no gene match: 8. Germline V gene data show CDR1 as SGHAT and CDR2 as FQNNGV. The CDR3 sequence is 19 residues long. Combining the CDR3 with reference TRBV11-2 and TRBJ2-2 gives the whole variable domain EAGVAQSPRYKIIEKRQSVAFWCNPISGHATLYWYQQILGQGPKLLIQFQNNGVVDDSQLPKDRFSAERLKGVDSTLKIQPAKLEDSAVYLCASSLVLAGGTANTGELFFGEGSRLTVL.

V gene TRBV11-2 combines with J gene TRBJ1-1, with TRBD1 as a possible D gene (6 bases). Germline lookup yields CDR1 SGHAT and CDR2 FQNNGV. V was clipped by 5 bases and J by 1 base, with 14 bases between them. The CDR3 loop spans 15 amino acids. The CDR3 DNA reads as TGTGCCAGCAGCCGTCGGGGCAGGGGGAACACTGAAGCTTTCTTT. It encodes CASSRRGRGNTEAFF.

This rearrangement joins TRBV16 to TRBJ1-5, with D perhaps TRBD1 (6 bases). V was shortened by 4 bases and J by 0 bases, with 19 bases between the two germline ends. Germline V CDR1 and CDR2: KGHSY, FQNENV. The CDR3 runs to 18 residues. CDR3 in amino acids: CASSLRGGYRDSNQPQHF. The DNA of the CDR3 is TGTGCCAGCAGCCTCCGGGGGGGATACAGGGATAGCAATCAGCCCCAGCATTTT.

The chain couples TRBV23-1 to TRBJ2-7; D gene unclear. TRBV23-1 is assigned to the ORF class and has an uncertain function. Trimming shortened V by 0 bases and J by 2 bases, and 11 bases separated the two germline ends. The CDR3 loop spans 15 amino acids. CDR3 protein: CASSQSRQETYEQYF. The CDR3 nucleotides are TGCGCCAGCAGTCAATCTAGGCAGGAAACCTACGAGCAGTACTTC.

The J gene is TRBJ2-5, the V gene TRBV5-4, with 10 bases fitting TRBD2. The CDR3 runs 13 residues. The J segment lost 11 bases and the V segment lost 2 bases, leaving 6 bases of the junction unmatched. The germline V gene has CDR1 SGHNT and CDR2 YYREEE (reference sequence). Here the CDR3 DNA reads TGTGCCAGCAGCTTTGGGCTAGCGGGGGAGCAGTACTTC. Translation gives CASSFGLAGEQYF.

This clone was counted only a few times. This sequence joins TRBV29-1 and TRBJ1-2, with D possibly matching TRBD1 (5 bases). V lost 5 bases and J 8 bases, leaving 15 bases between the germline ends. Germline CDR1 is SQVTM and CDR2 is ANQGSEA. The CDR3 length is 12 residues. The CDR3 reads CSVHRQGIGYTF. For the CDR3, the DNA is TGCAGCGTTCATCGGCAGGGCATCGGCTACACCTTC. The whole variable domain, filled in from reference TRBV29-1 and TRBJ1-2, reads SAVISQKPSRDICQRGTSLTIQCQVDSQVTMMFWYRQQPGQSLTLIATANQGSEATYESGFVIDKFPISRPNLTFSTLTVSNMSPEDSSIYLCSVHRQGIGYTFGSGTRLTVV.

This clone came up a few times. The chain is built from TRBV30 and TRBJ2-7; TRBD1 agrees at 9 bases. The CDR3 consists of 13 residues. The V gene end was trimmed by 3 bases and the J gene end by 6 bases; junction bases not matched to a gene: 6. CDR1 GTSNPN and CDR2 SVGIG come from the germline V gene (reference sequence). The chain's CDR3 is CAWSVGTGSEQYF. CDR3 nucleotides: TGTGCCTGGAGCGTAGGGACAGGGAGCGAGCAGTACTTC. The whole variable domain, remainder taken from reference TRBV30 and TRBJ2-7, is SQTIHQWPATLVQPVGSPLSLECTVEGTSNPNLYWYRQAAGRGLQLLFYSVGIGQISSEVPQNLSASRPQDRQFILSSKKLLLSDSGFYLCAWSVGTGSEQYFGPGTRLTVT.

This clone has just a few counts. V is TRBV28 and J is TRBJ2-7; a weak D match, TRBD1 (6 bases). The CDR3 extends over 13 amino acids. Germline lookup yields CDR1 MDHEN and CDR2 SYDVKM. Trimming removed 7 bases at V and 2 bases at J, with 12 bases between. The DNA for the CDR3 is TGTGCCAGCAACGAGGGGGTTACCTACGAGCAGTACTTC. Protein: CASNEGVTYEQYF.

This clone was recorded a few times. The V call is TRBV20-1, the J call TRBJ1-1; D gene ambiguous. Germline V CDR1 and CDR2: DFQATT, SNEGSKA (reference sequence). CDR3 length: 11 amino acids. Trimming shortened V by 6 bases and J by 5 bases, and 10 bases separated the two germline ends. The CDR3 DNA reads as TGCAGTGCCCCCTTGCAGACTGAAGCTTTCTTT. This translates into CSAPLQTEAFF.

This clone was found a few times. The V call is TRBV29-1, the J call TRBJ1-2; the D is unclear. V was cut by 6 bases and J by 0 bases, with 14 bases left in between. The length of the CDR3 is 14 residues. CDR1 and CDR2 from the germline V gene are SQVTM and ANQGSEA. CDR3 in DNA: TGCAGCGTGGGCGACCCCCCTTCTAACTATGGCTACACCTTC. Residues: CSVGDPPSNYGYTF. Using reference TRBV29-1 and TRBJ1-2 for the parts outside the CDR3, the full variable domain is SAVISQKPSRDICQRGTSLTIQCQVDSQVTMMFWYRQQPGQSLTLIATANQGSEATYESGFVIDKFPISRPNLTFSTLTVSNMSPEDSSIYLCSVGDPPSNYGYTFGSGTRLTVV.

J is TRBJ2-7 and V is TRBV18, with D possibly TRBD1 on 6 matching bases. Deletions cut 2 bases from V and 2 bases from J, with 10 bases between. The CDR3 runs 14 residues. Germline V gene sequence: CDR1 KGHSH, CDR2 LQKENI. The chain's CDR3 is CASSPGGLTYEQYF. Here the CDR3 DNA reads TGTGCCAGCTCACCAGGGGGCCTGACCTACGAGCAGTACTTC.

The V gene is TRBV9, the J gene TRBJ2-7, with 11 positions matching TRBD1. Per germline, CDR1 SGDLS and CDR2 YYNGEE. V dropped 3 bases and J dropped 7; count of bases not matched to a gene: 9. The CDR3 spans 15 residues. CDR3 DNA sequence: TGTGCCAGCAGCGACCGCGCGGGGACAGGGGGTGAGCAGTACTTC. Amino acids: CASSDRAGTGGEQYF.

The CDR3 DNA reads as TGTGCCAGCAGCGTATACGACAGGAGTGCTGAAGCTTTCTTT. Translating gives CASSVYDRSAEAFF. This chain connects TRBV9 to TRBJ1-1, with D possibly TRBD1 on 6 matching bases. Germline CDR1 reads SGDLS; CDR2 reads YYNGEE. The CDR3 runs 14 residues. Trimming cost V 1 base and J 6 bases, with 13 bases left between them.

This clone was found a few times. The V and J genes are TRBV20-1 and TRBJ2-3; D is possibly TRBD2 (5 bases). V was shortened by 6 bases and J by 4 bases, with 8 bases between the two germline ends. Per germline, CDR1 DFQATT and CDR2 SNEGSKA (reference sequence). The CDR3 has 11 residues. CDR3: CSAAGADTQYF. The CDR3 DNA sequence: TGCAGTGCCGCCGGGGCAGATACGCAGTATTTT.

This clone was seen a handful of times. The gene calls are TRBV15 and TRBJ2-3; perhaps TRBD2 as D (5 bases). The germline V gene has CDR1 LNHNV and CDR2 YYDKDF (reference sequence). V was cut by 1 base and J by 4 bases, with 12 bases left in between. This CDR3 is built from 15 residues. CDR3 sequence (DNA): TGTGCCACCAGCAGAGTAGATGGGGAGTCAGATACGCAGTATTTT. Amino acids: CATSRVDGESDTQYF.

The gene calls are TRBV2 and TRBJ2-7; D might be TRBD2 (6 bases). CDR1 and CDR2 (germline): SNHLY, FYNNEI. The CDR3 covers 11 residues. V dropped 8 bases and J dropped 3 bases, with 8 bases sitting between them. The CDR3, as DNA: TGTGCCAGCGGCGGGGACTACGAGCAGTACTTC. Encoded protein: CASGGDYEQYF.

The chain uses TRBV5-1 and TRBJ2-1; 9 nucleotides match TRBD2. Trimming at V came to 0 bases and at J to 5 bases, leaving 3 bases not matched to a gene. Per the germline V gene, CDR1 is SGHRS and CDR2 is YFSETQ. The CDR3 has 15 residues. Here the CDR3 reads CASSLASGTNNEQFF. The CDR3 nucleotides read TGCGCCAGCAGCTTGGCTAGCGGGACCAACAATGAGCAGTTCTTC.

The rearrangement uses TRBV7-9 and TRBJ2-1; 8 bases match TRBD2. There are 14 residues in the CDR3. CDR1 is SEHNR and CDR2 is FQNEAQ in the germline V gene (reference sequence). Germline trimming cut 5 bases from V and 7 bases from J; bases unmatched to any gene: 7. DNA of the CDR3: TGTGCCAGCAGCCAAGCGGGGGCGGGAAATGAGCAGTTCTTC. This gives the protein CASSQAGAGNEQFF.

This clone was seen a few times. The chain couples TRBV29-1 to TRBJ2-7; D uncertain. The CDR3 length is 12 residues. The ends were cut back, 6 bases at V and 2 bases at J, with 11 bases in the middle. Germline loops: CDR1 SQVTM, CDR2 ANQGSEA. The CDR3 reads CSVRNNPYEQYF. The DNA of the CDR3 is TGCAGCGTCAGGAATAACCCCTACGAGCAGTACTTC.

This clone was detected only a few times. The rearrangement links TRBV5-1 to TRBJ1-2, with D tentatively TRBD1 (6 bases). The CDR3 is 13 amino acids. Germline V gene lookup returns CDR1 SGHRS and CDR2 YFSETQ. Trimming shortened V by 3 bases and J by 4 bases, and 10 bases separated the two germline ends. CDR3 region: CASSSMDSYGYTF. CDR3 DNA: TGCGCCAGCAGCTCTATGGACAGCTATGGCTACACCTTC.

This clone was detected only a few times. The J gene is TRBJ1-1, the V gene TRBV7-9; the D is unclear. Per germline, CDR1 SEHNR and CDR2 FQNEAQ (reference sequence). Trimming removed 5 bases from V and 5 bases from J, with 15 bases in between. The CDR3 covers 14 residues. CDR3 coding DNA: TGTGCCAGCAGCCTCCTACCGTGGGCGACTGAAGCTTTCTTT. The encoded protein is CASSLLPWATEAFF.

This clone was seen once. The rearrangement uses TRBV10-3 and TRBJ2-2; 10 bases agree with TRBD1. V trimming: 2 bases; J trimming: 5 bases; junction bases outside the gene matches: 11. Germline values: CDR1 ENHRY, CDR2 SYGVKD. The CDR3 is made up of 18 amino acids. The DNA for the CDR3 is TGTGCCATCAGTGAGCCTCGACAGGGGGCCGGTGGTACCGGGGAGCTGTTTTTT. Translating it yields CAISEPRQGAGGTGELFF.